The source of this TCR beta chain is a study of cytomegalovirus exposure and HLA in healthy donors. V was shortened by 5 bases and J by 0 bases, with 17 bases between the two germline ends. CDR1 and CDR2 (germline): KGHSH, LQKENI. The CDR3 is 17 amino acids. Primers: 60 Vbeta forward and 13 Jbeta reverse. Here immunoSEQ multiplex PCR was the method, and the copy in TCRdb shows in-frame clones only, minus some. This sample has around 120,000 clones; approximately 68% occur once, and the top ten carry 1.6%. Material: PBMCs. V usage is TRBV18 and J usage is TRBJ2-1; D unclear. The sequence derives from a man aged 30 to 39 in good health and CMV-seropositive. The CDR3 bases are TGTGCCAGCTCAACTACCCCCCTAACGACCTCCTACAATGAGCAGTTCTTC. Translation: CASSTTPLTTSYNEQFF.